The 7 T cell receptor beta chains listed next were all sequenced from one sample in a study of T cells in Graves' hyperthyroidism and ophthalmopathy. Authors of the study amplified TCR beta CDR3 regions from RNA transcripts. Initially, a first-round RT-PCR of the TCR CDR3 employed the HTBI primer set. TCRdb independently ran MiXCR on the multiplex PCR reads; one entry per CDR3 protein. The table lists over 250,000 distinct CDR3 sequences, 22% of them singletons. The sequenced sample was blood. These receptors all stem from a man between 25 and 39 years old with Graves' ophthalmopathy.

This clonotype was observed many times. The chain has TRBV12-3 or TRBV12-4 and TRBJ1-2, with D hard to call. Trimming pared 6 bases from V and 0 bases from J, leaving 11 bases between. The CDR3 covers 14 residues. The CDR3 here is CASSPVGANYGYTF. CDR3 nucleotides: TGTGCCAGCAGCCCAGTAGGAGCTAACTATGGCTACACCTTC.

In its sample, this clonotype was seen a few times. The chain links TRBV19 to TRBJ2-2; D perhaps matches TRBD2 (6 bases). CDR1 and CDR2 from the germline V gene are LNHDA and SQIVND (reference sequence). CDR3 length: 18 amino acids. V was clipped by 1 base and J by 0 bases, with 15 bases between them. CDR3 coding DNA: TGTGCCAGTAGTATAGGAACACGACTAGACGCGAACACCGGGGAGCTGTTTTTT. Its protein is CASSIGTRLDANTGELFF.

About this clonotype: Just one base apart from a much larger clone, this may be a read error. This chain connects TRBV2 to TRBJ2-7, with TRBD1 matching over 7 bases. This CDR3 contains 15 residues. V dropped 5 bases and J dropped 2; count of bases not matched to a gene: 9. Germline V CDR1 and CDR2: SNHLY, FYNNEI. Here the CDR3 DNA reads TGTGCCAGCAGTAAAGACAGGGCCGAAACCTACGAGCAGTACTTC. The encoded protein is CASSKDRAETYEQYF.

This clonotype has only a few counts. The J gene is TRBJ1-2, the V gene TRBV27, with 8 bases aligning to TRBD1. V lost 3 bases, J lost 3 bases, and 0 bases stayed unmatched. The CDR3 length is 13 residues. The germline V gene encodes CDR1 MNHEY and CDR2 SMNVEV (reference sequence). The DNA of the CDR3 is TGTGCCAGCAGTTTGGACAGGGACTATGGCTACACCTTC. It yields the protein CASSLDRDYGYTF.

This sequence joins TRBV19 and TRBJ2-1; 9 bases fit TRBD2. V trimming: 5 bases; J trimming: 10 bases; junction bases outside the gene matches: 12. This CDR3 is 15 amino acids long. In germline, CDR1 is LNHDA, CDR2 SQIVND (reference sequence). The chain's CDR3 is CASSLGGGLAWEQFF. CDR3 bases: TGTGCCAGTAGTCTCGGTGGGGGACTAGCATGGGAGCAGTTCTTC.

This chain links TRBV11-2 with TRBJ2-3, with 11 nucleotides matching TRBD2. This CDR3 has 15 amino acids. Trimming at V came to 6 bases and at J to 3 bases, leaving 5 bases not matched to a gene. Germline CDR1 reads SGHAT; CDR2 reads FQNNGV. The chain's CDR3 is CASRIAGGMTDTQYF. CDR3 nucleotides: TGTGCCAGCAGGATAGCGGGGGGGATGACAGATACGCAGTATTTT.

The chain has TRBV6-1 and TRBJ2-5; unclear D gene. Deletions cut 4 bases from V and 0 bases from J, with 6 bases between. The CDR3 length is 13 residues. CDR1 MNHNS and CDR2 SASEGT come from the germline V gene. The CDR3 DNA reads TGTGCCAGCAGTGTATCGTACCAAGAGACCCAGTACTTC. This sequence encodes CASSVSYQETQYF.